The source of this T cell receptor beta chain is a study of cytomegalovirus exposure and HLA in healthy donors. The overall study: Researchers found that less than 90% of just under 400 genotyped donors fell within the Caucasian-associated ancestry cluster. The study, taken as a whole, reports: Another analysis was done later, and it associated around 17,000 TCR beta sequences with HLA alleles at 0.05 false discovery rate. A later analysis reportedly identified an Asian-associated ancestry cluster as carrying fewer N-insertions than the roughly 700-donor mean.

Per germline, CDR1 LGHNT and CDR2 FRNRAP. Trimming took off 8 bases at V and 0 bases at J, with 14 bases between the two ends. The CDR3 spans 15 residues. The PCR was carried out with 60 Vbeta primers and 13 Jbeta primers. The protocol was immunoSEQ multiplex PCR, while the TCRdb copy is restricted to in-frame clones and leaves out a portion. The sample yields under 150,000 clones, about 83% seen once. Remarks on this clone: The antigen is unknown.

This clonotype originated in a girl aged 2 to 10 in good health and CMV-seronegative. The J gene is TRBJ1-5, the V gene TRBV12-5, with TRBD1 as a possible D gene (5 bases). The sample taken for sequencing was PBMCs. This chain's CDR3 is CASCPTEHSNQPQHF. The CDR3 coding sequence is TGTGCTAGTTGCCCGACAGAACATAGCAATCAGCCCCAGCATTTT.